The clone carrying this T cell receptor (delta chain) was detected only a few times. A read error may be the cause here, since a much bigger clone is one base away. Within the sample, other DNA sequences also encode this same CDR3. The CDR3 length is 19 residues. From germline, CDR1 is GEAIGNYY and CDR2 EKD. These data originate in a study of gamma-delta chains in newborns, infants, children. Across the whole study: Microbial exposure reportedly drives polyclonal innate γδ T cell expansion after birth.

With CATT, TCRdb re-called clones from the reads. In the table there are fewer than 15,000 delta-chain clones, 7.3% of which are singletons. Input material: blood. V gene TRDV2 combines with J gene TRDJ3; 7 bases map to TRDD3. This receptor was identified in a child who was a newborn, infant or young child, either healthy, febrile or measles-vaccinated (not recorded which). CDR3 DNA: TGTGCCTGCGACACCGTACTGGGGACATACGTCAGGGACACCCGACAGATGTTTTTC. Amino acids: CACDTVLGTYVRDTRQMFF.